This TCR beta chain was identified in a study of blood T cells in healthy people across ages. V was clipped by 11 bases and J by 1 base; unmatched bases: 7. The V gene's germline CDR1 is SNHLY and CDR2 FYNNEI. The CDR3 consists of 14 residues. All donors came from Russia, were Caucasian and healthy, and spanned ages roughly 6 to 95. Primers used in a second PCR of roughly 7 to 12 cycles were a sample-barcoded 5' primer and a J-beta primer mix. The template-switch adaptor, which had 12 random nucleotides, put a tag on each cDNA molecule. A single record per CDR3 protein comes from TCRdb applying MiXCR to the 5' RACE reads. The sample holds 800,000 to 1,300,000 distinct CDR3 sequences, approximately 25% seen once. These data also featured in a second study, about T cells of mothers and their children.

The sequenced sample was blood. The source of this sequence is a girl aged 2 to 9 in good health. The chain couples TRBV2 to TRBJ2-5, with 10 nucleotides matching TRBD2. CDR3 in DNA: TGTGCCGGCACCATAGCGGGGGGCCAAGAGACCCAGTACTTC. Amino acids: CAGTIAGGQETQYF.